This T cell receptor beta chain was found in a study of cytomegalovirus exposure and HLA in healthy donors. As for the study in general: The roughly 700 first-cohort repertoires shared a platform with the approximately 130 validation repertoires, as reported in a later analysis.

Using immunoSEQ multiplex PCR, the repertoire was profiled, and TCRdb retains in-frame clones only, with some absent. In the table there are tens of thousands of clones, under 96% of which are singletons. The CDR3 has 22 residues. Deletions cut 0 bases from V and 0 bases from J, with 28 bases between. Germline V gives CDR1 LGHNA, CDR2 YNFKEQ. Sequenced sample: PBMCs. The source is a woman between 18 and 29 years old in good health and CMV-seropositive. V gene TRBV4-2 combines with J gene TRBJ2-3, with a tentative D call TRBD1 (5 bases). As DNA, the CDR3 is TGTGCCAGCAGCCAAGATATCCAGTATAGCCGAAGACAGATTTCTAGCACAGATACGCAGTATTTT. Its translation: CASSQDIQYSRRQISSTDTQYF.